This T cell receptor beta chain derives from a study of PD-L1 blockade in urothelial cancer. Generated by immunoSEQ multiplex PCR, the TCRdb table keeps only in-frame clones and is missing some. This table has roughly 120,000 clones, 75% to 90% appearing once. There are 15 residues in the CDR3. Trimming left V 6 bases short and J 4 bases short, with 16 bases between. Germline V gene data show CDR1 as SGHVS and CDR2 as FQNEAQ. Documented time point: peripheral blood 6 weeks after treatment start. This sequence joins TRBV7-8 and TRBJ1-5; perhaps TRBD1 as D (5 bases). The sequence came from a man in his 60s with urothelial cancer. This sample comprised PBMCs, obtained around atezolizumab (anti-PD-L1) treatment. The CDR3 sequence is CASSFAGTTNQPQHF. CDR3 sequence (DNA): TGTGCCAGCAGTTTCGCGGGGACGACAAATCAGCCCCAGCATTTT. The full variable domain, rest sourced from reference TRBV7-8 and TRBJ1-5, is GAGVSQSPRYKVAKRGQDVALRCDPISGHVSLFWYQQALGQGPEFLTYFQNEAQLDKSGLPSDRFFAERPEGSVSTLKIQRTQQEDSAVYLCASSFAGTTNQPQHFGDGTRLSIL.